This record covers a single T cell receptor (beta chain). The sample belongs to a study of blood T cell repertoires in COVID-19. On the study more broadly: Samples of COVID-19 (acute and convalescent) were obtained from the United States, Italy and Spain. From T cells, B-cell-depleted T cells, or PBMCs came the material, which was cDNA or gDNA.

Source study methods: Amplification of reference gene primers was used by the study to estimate nucleated cell counts. Data came from immunoSEQ multiplex PCR; TCRdb stores just in-frame clones and leaves some out. The D gene and trimming were derived from the DNA, and the V and J assignments and clone size from that table. Among 250,000 to 300,000 clones listed, 70% to 85% were seen once. Looked up from germline, CDR1 is GTSNPN and CDR2 is SVGIG (reference sequence). This CDR3 has 15 amino acids. After removal of 1 base from V and 14 bases from J, the junction contained 12 bases not matched to a gene.

The source is a woman of 80 years or more with acute or convalescent COVID-19. Sequenced: peripheral blood. The rearrangement joins TRBV30 to TRBJ2-1, with TRBD2 identical over 12 bases. The CDR3 region is CAWSGKGLAGTSEFF. The CDR3 DNA reads as TGTGCCTGGAGTGGGAAAGGACTAGCGGGAACTTCTGAGTTCTTC.